This T cell receptor beta chain emerged from a study of OX40 agonist ivuxolimab in advanced cancers. Study at large: With ivuxolimab, an agonistic anti-OX40 (CD134) antibody, patients were treated. Enrolled patients in dose escalation had cancers that were hepatocellular carcinoma, melanoma, renal cell or head and neck cancer. Partial responses, seen in three patients, involved one hepatocellular carcinoma and two cutaneous melanomas. Study results and limitations: The study observed clonal expansion of CD4+ and CD8+ blood T cells by week 6 at 0.1 to 3.0 mg/kg.

Germline V lookup: CDR1 MDHEN, CDR2 SYDVKM. Trimming removed 4 bases at V and 6 bases at J, with 16 bases between. This CDR3 contains 14 residues. With respect to this clone: Its antigen is not identified.

TCRdb keeps only in-frame clones here, not all; method: immunoSEQ multiplex PCR. The sample records 60,000 or so clones, around 82% being singletons. Sequenced here: CD4+ or CD8+ T cells sorted from blood, sampled in a trial of the OX40 agonist ivuxolimab. The receptor was isolated from an adult with an advanced solid tumor such as melanoma, head and neck, liver or kidney cancer. V usage is TRBV28 and J usage is TRBJ2-7; D gene unclear. The CDR3 protein is CASSSLRGLTEQYF. As DNA, the CDR3 is TGTGCCAGCAGTTCCCTCCGAGGCCTGACCGAGCAGTACTTC. The variable domain in full, completed from reference TRBV28 and TRBJ2-7, reads DVKVTQSSRYLVKRTGEKVFLECVQDMDHENMFWYRQDPGLGLRLIYFSYDVKMKEKGDIPEGYSVSREKKERFSLILESASTNQTSMYLCASSSLRGLTEQYFGPGTRLTVT.